This note documents a single T cell receptor (beta chain) sequence. The sample holds a few counts of this clonotype. The target of this receptor is not known. Per-base qualities were not stored, and no clone one base away is much larger. The CDR3 holds 11 amino acids from the cysteine to the phenylalanine. This entry keeps only the CDR3 DNA: 33 bases, framed from base 1. Sequences SQVTM (CDR1) and ANQGSEA (CDR2) are obtained from the germline V gene. V is cut by 3 bases and J by 4 bases, and the space between the germline ends is 4 bases. All donors were healthy Caucasians. Three pairs of female monozygotic twins, all aged roughly 18 to 29 years, made up the twin cohort. The RNA used for TCR libraries was isolated from peripheral blood mononuclear cells. This sample is part of a study of identical twins (TCRdb year 2016). Regarding the complete study: To test whether fetal clonotypes persist, this study deep-sequenced TCR alpha and beta repertoires from monozygotic twins, from unrelated adults of various ages, and from cord blood. Replicate twin experiments were performed at different times using different library preparation protocols to rule out contamination. The research as a whole found: Invariant T cells such as MAIT and iNKT could partly confound zero-insertion analyses, though diverse VJ usage argued against this for most clonotypes. Because the same donors could not be followed over many years, the conclusions relied on cross-sectional statistical analysis. Out-of-frame TCR alpha sequences shared between twins showed an excess of low generation-probability sequences compared with coincidental sharing between unrelated individuals. Excess twin sharing in beta out-of-frame sequences was weaker because fewer shared sequences lowered the signal-to-noise ratio. In monozygotic twins, recombination models systematically underestimated out-of-frame TCR alpha sharing, but the models matched the sharing seen between unrelated individuals. Fewer insertions were carried by abundant cord blood beta clonotypes, a similar but weaker trend appeared in young adult naive repertoires, and no such trend appeared in memory repertoires.

Preparation of the library involved 5' RACE. Instrument on record: Illumina HiSeq 2000. A universal primer binding site was introduced by template switching, and a unique molecular identifier was present in the final cDNA, enabling accurate counting of TCR cDNA molecules. Specific primers in the conserved constant-segment region were used to synthesize first-strand cDNA for the TCR alpha and beta chains. To control for contamination, every cDNA library was double barcoded, receiving both a SMART-Mk sample barcode and Illumina barcodes. Two successive PCR steps introduced TruSeq adapter sequences along with Illumina sample barcodes. Sequencing of the TCR alpha and beta cDNA libraries was done on the Illumina HiSeq platform using custom primers. The source study handled its data this way. Unique molecular identifiers were extracted from raw reads with MiGEC, and CDR3 positions were determined with MiXCR. For each individual, recombination models were inferred using an EM algorithm with the repgenHMM and IGoR tools. Shared clonotypes were analyzed with the tcR package in R, and sharing was normalized by the product of cloneset sizes. To study raw recombination without the effects of thymic and clonal selection, out-of-frame nonproductive sequences were analyzed. Starting from the raw public reads, TCRdb applied fastp trimming at Q25, assembled clones with MiXCR and retained in-frame beta chains. Every distinct CDR3 protein forms one entry, paired with its most common genes and DNA. TCRdb, not the original authors, processed these V and J calls. The sample table lists some 600,000 distinct CDR3 sequences, roughly 6.6% of them with a count of one. Clones ranked in the top ten supply over 1.5% of the sample.

These sequences were also reported in another study, on yellow fever vaccine responses in identical twins. From that second study: According to the authors, in identical twins the way T cells responded to vaccination appeared partly convergent and partly personalized. The study precisely tracked vaccine-responding T cell clones in identical twins.

Sequencing used PBMCs. This receptor was taken from a woman aged 18-35 years in good health. The V and J segments used are TRBV29-1 and TRBJ2-1; the D gene assignment is ambiguous. The DNA reads TGCAGCGTTGATAAGTACAATGAGCAGTTCTTC. It translates as CSVDKYNEQFF.